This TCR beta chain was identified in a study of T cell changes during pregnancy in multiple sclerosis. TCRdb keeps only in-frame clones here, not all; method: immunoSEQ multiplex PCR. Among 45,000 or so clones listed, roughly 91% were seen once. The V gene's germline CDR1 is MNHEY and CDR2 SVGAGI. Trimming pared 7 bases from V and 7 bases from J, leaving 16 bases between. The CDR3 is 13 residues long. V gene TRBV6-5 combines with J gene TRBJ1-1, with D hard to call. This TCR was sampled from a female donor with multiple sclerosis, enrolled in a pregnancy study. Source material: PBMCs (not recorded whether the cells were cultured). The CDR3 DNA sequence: TGTGCCAGCAACTCGGAGGCACAGATTGAAGCTTTCTTT. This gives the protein CASNSEAQIEAFF.